The 27 T cell receptor beta chains presented below share a single source sample, sequenced in a study of breast tumors, draining lymph nodes, adjacent tissues. TCRdb reanalysed the multiplex PCR reads using MiXCR and keeps one entry per CDR3 protein. Seen here are about 230,000 distinct CDR3 sequences, roughly 30% observed once, and the top ten hold about 1.4%. Axillary draining lymph nodes of breast cancer patients supplied the node samples. Input material: axillary lymph node tissue. The receptors here all came from a female donor with breast cancer. Some clones in this sample may be carry-over from other donors' samples.

The rearrangement uses TRBV19 and TRBJ1-1; no reliable D call. Germline V gene sequence: CDR1 LNHDA, CDR2 SQIVND (reference sequence). Trimming removed 4 bases at V and 5 bases at J, with 17 bases between. The CDR3 is 15 amino acids. The CDR3 protein is CASSTGRREGTEAFF. As DNA, the CDR3 is TGTGCCAGTAGTACCGGACGGCGGGAAGGGACTGAAGCTTTCTTT.

This clonotype was seen ten or more times. A read error is possible here, since a much larger clone lies one base away. Because the CDR3 is missing its conserved closing phenylalanine or tryptophan, this is likely a read error. V gene TRBV24-1 combines with J gene TRBJ2-1; 7 bases are a match to TRBD2. Germline loops: CDR1 KGHDR, CDR2 SFDVKD. V lost 2 bases and J lost 3; bases outside the gene matches: 6. This CDR3 is built from 16 residues. The CDR3 nucleotides are TGTGCCACCAGTGATTCCGCTAGCGGTCTCTACAATGAGCAGTTCTCC. This encodes CATSDSASGLYNEQFS.

At least ten counts were recorded for this clonotype. CDR3 in DNA: TGTGCCAGCAGCGGACGCGTAGCGGGAGTGGGGGAGCAGTACTTC. Amino acids: CASSGRVAGVGEQYF. The rearrangement links TRBV13 to TRBJ2-7, with 9 bases matching TRBD2. The CDR3 contains 15 residues. V shed 5 bases and J 7 bases; nucleotides not matched to a gene: 12. The germline CDR1 and CDR2 sequences are PRHDT and FYEKMQ (reference sequence).

The gene calls are TRBV5-1 and TRBJ1-4, with D uncertain. The germline CDR1 and CDR2 sequences are SGHRS and YFSETQ. V was pared by 0 bases and J by 7 bases, with 7 bases between. There are 13 residues in the CDR3. The CDR3 bases are TGCGCCAGCAGCTTGGCCATACGTGAAAAACTGTTTTTT. Translation: CASSLAIREKLFF.

This clonotype was seen at least ten times. The rearrangement links TRBV6-5 to TRBJ1-2; D is unresolved. CDR3 length equals 13 residues. Trimming left V 6 bases short and J 8 bases short, with 16 bases between. The germline V gene has CDR1 MNHEY and CDR2 SVGAGI. The CDR3 region is CASSQQPSSGYTF. CDR3 DNA: TGTGCCAGCAGCCAACAGCCCTCCTCGGGCTACACCTTC.

Ten or more counts support this clonotype. This sequence joins TRBV4-2 and TRBJ2-1, with a weak D call TRBD2 (6 bases). This CDR3 spans 13 amino acids. Trimming removed 4 bases from V and 11 bases from J, with 15 bases in between. Germline-derived CDR1 and CDR2 are LGHNA and YNFKEQ. CDR3 sequence reads: CASSPRPGTQQFF. The CDR3 DNA reads as TGTGCCAGCAGCCCACGCCCCGGGACTCAGCAGTTCTTC.

Regarding this clonotype: Possible read error: a much larger clone is one base away. The CDR3 does not end in the conserved phenylalanine or tryptophan, so this is likely a read error. J is TRBJ2-1 and V is TRBV6-2 or TRBV6-3; 8 positions agree with TRBD2. Losses at the gene ends were 0 bases for V and 7 bases for J; bases not matched to a gene: 5. The CDR3 spans 15 residues. The germline V gene encodes CDR1 MNHEY and CDR2 SVGEGT. In DNA, the CDR3 is TGTGCCAGCAGTTACTCGGGCCAGCGGGGGAATGAGCAGTTCTGC. This translates into CASSYSGQRGNEQFC.

This clonotype was seen at least ten times. The chain recombines TRBV19 with TRBJ2-7; 8 bases align to TRBD1. J lost 4 bases, V lost 2 bases, and 7 bases had no gene match. Germline CDR1 and CDR2: LNHDA and SQIVND (reference sequence). The CDR3 covers 15 residues. CDR3 amino acids: CASSITDRGGYEQYF. The CDR3 region has the DNA TGTGCCAGTAGTATAACCGACAGGGGCGGGTACGAGCAGTACTTC.

The chain links TRBV6-6 to TRBJ1-1; D not certain. CDR3 length: 14 amino acids. The germline gives CDR1 MNHNY, CDR2 SVGAGI (reference sequence). V was clipped by 0 bases and J by 3 bases, with 8 bases between them. CDR3: CASSYSAGYTEAFF. The CDR3 DNA follows: TGTGCCAGCAGTTACTCAGCGGGATACACTGAAGCTTTCTTT.

The table lists this clonotype with many counts. The genes are TRBV2 and TRBJ2-7, with 9 bases that match TRBD2. CDR3 length: 15 residues. Germline V lookup: CDR1 SNHLY, CDR2 FYNNEI. Unmatched junction bases numbered 3, after V lost 3 bases and J lost 0 bases. CDR3 in DNA: TGTGCCAGCAGTGATGGCGGGAGGGCCTCCTACGAGCAGTACTTC. It yields the protein CASSDGGRASYEQYF.

This clonotype was counted only a few times. The V call is TRBV18, the J call TRBJ2-2; possibly TRBD2 for D (6 bases). This CDR3 is built from 16 residues. Trimming stripped 4 bases from V and 7 bases from J, with 19 bases between. Per germline, CDR1 KGHSH and CDR2 LQKENI. In nucleotides, the CDR3 is TGTGCCAGCTCACTCTCGGGACTCAAAATTGTCGGGGAGCTGTTTTTT. Protein sequence: CASSLSGLKIVGELFF.

The V and J genes are TRBV20-1 and TRBJ2-7, with 13 nucleotides matching TRBD2. The ends lost 3 bases at V and 7 bases at J; junction bases unmatched: 6. CDR1 and CDR2 from the germline V gene are DFQATT and SNEGSKA (reference sequence). CDR3 length: 14 amino acids. This CDR3 is CSASGLAGVLEQYF. CDR3 DNA sequence: TGCAGTGCTAGCGGACTAGCGGGAGTGTTAGAGCAGTACTTC.

This clonotype showed up just a few times. It may be a read error: a sequence one base away is much more abundant. V gene TRBV20-1 combines with J gene TRBJ1-2; TRBD1 matches at 9 bases. CDR3 length: 15 residues. The V gene's germline CDR1 is DFQATT and CDR2 SNEGSKA (reference sequence). CDR3 residues: CSTRKPGQGSHGYTF. In nucleotides, the CDR3 is TGCAGTACTAGGAAACCGGGACAGGGATCCCATGGCTACACCTTC.

This clonotype was observed many times. The chain is built from TRBV9 and TRBJ2-7; maybe TRBD2 (5 bases). Trimming left V 3 bases short and J 4 bases short, with 17 bases between. The CDR3 consists of 15 residues. From germline, CDR1 is SGDLS and CDR2 YYNGEE. CDR3 protein: CASSARPEGGYEQYF. The CDR3, as DNA: TGTGCCAGCAGCGCGAGGCCTGAGGGTGGGTACGAGCAGTACTTC. Based on the CDR3 plus reference TRBV9 and TRBJ2-7, the full variable domain is DSGVTQTPKHLITATGQRVTLRCSPRSGDLSVYWYQQSLDQGLQFLIQYYNGEERAKGNILERFSAQQFPDLHSELNLSSLELGDSALYFCASSARPEGGYEQYFGPGTRLTVT.

This clonotype is a singleton in its sample. This chain connects TRBV24-1 to TRBJ2-3; D ambiguous. Germline CDR1 KGHDR, CDR2 SFDVKD. Trimming took off 3 bases at V and 0 bases at J, with 9 bases between the two ends. This CDR3 comprises 15 residues. The CDR3: CATSDLESSTDTQYF. The DNA of the CDR3 is TGTGCCACCAGTGATCTCGAGTCTAGCACAGATACGCAGTATTTT.

This clonotype occurred many times. The chain recombines TRBV24-1 with TRBJ2-7; D uncertain. Germline V gene data show CDR1 as KGHDR and CDR2 as SFDVKD. This CDR3 comprises 14 residues. The V end was cut by 4 bases, the J end by 2 bases, with 11 bases between. The CDR3 DNA reads TGTGCCACCAGTGAAGATCAAGCACCCTACGAGCAGTACTTC. Its translation: CATSEDQAPYEQYF.

As to this clonotype: This may stem from a read error, because a much larger clone lies one nucleotide away. This chain links TRBV6-1 with TRBJ1-4; no clear D. This CDR3 has 13 amino acids. The germline gives CDR1 MNHNS, CDR2 SASEGT. The CDR3 region has the DNA TGTGCCAGCGGGGAAATCCTGTATGAAGAACTGTTTTTT. This encodes CASGEILYEELFF.

This chain links TRBV7-3 with TRBJ2-2; possibly TRBD2 for D (6 bases). Deletions cut 5 bases from V and 3 bases from J, with 16 bases between. CDR3 size: 16 residues. The germline CDR1 and CDR2 sequences are SGHTA and FQGTGA. CDR3 protein: CASSETGSGDTGELFF. The CDR3 region has the DNA TGTGCCAGCAGCGAAACAGGTAGCGGAGACACCGGGGAGCTGTTTTTT.

In its sample, this clonotype was seen many times. The chain has TRBV7-9 and TRBJ2-2; D is tentatively TRBD1 or TRBD2 (5 bases each). Germline V gene data show CDR1 as SEHNR and CDR2 as FQNEAQ (reference sequence). This CDR3 is built from 13 residues. V lost 5 bases to trimming and J lost 7 bases, with 11 bases between them. In DNA form, the CDR3 reads TGTGCCAGCAGCCACCTGAGGGGCGGGGAGCTGTTTTTT. This translates into CASSHLRGGELFF.

Ten or more counts support this clonotype. As the CDR3 is not closed by the conserved phenylalanine or tryptophan, this likely results from a read error. This chain joins TRBV19 and TRBJ2-5, with 11 bases that match TRBD1. This CDR3 comprises 16 residues. J lost 5 bases, V lost 6 bases, and 11 bases had no gene match. Germline V gene data show CDR1 as LNHDA and CDR2 as SQIVND (reference sequence). The CDR3 nucleotides are TGTGCCAGTAGACCGGGACAGGGGGTCTTAGCGGAGACCCAGTACTCC. Its protein product is CASRPGQGVLAETQYS.

This clonotype was observed once. The chain is built from TRBV7-2 and TRBJ2-7; the match to TRBD2 covers 8 bases. The junction had 5 bases not matched to a gene; V was cut back by 0 bases and J by 1 base. This CDR3 has 16 residues. Germline loops: CDR1 SGHTA, CDR2 FQGNSA. The CDR3 region has the DNA TGTGCCAGCAGCTTAGCGTCTAGCGGGTTATCCTACGAGCAGTACTTC. This codes for CASSLASSGLSYEQYF.

This clonotype appeared many times. The chain carries TRBV29-1 and TRBJ2-5, with D perhaps matching TRBD2 (6 bases). Trimming stripped 4 bases from V and 5 bases from J, with 23 bases between. The length of the CDR3 is 16 residues. Germline CDR1 is SQVTM and CDR2 is ANQGSEA. The CDR3: CSVAGTARPFDETQYF. In DNA, the CDR3 is TGCAGCGTTGCCGGGACTGCGCGACCGTTTGATGAGACCCAGTACTTC. Complete variable domain (other parts from reference TRBV29-1 and TRBJ2-5): SAVISQKPSRDICQRGTSLTIQCQVDSQVTMMFWYRQQPGQSLTLIATANQGSEATYESGFVIDKFPISRPNLTFSTLTVSNMSPEDSSIYLCSVAGTARPFDETQYFGPGTRLLVL.

This clonotype showed up many times. The chain couples TRBV29-1 to TRBJ1-2; a weak D match, TRBD1 (5 bases). Germline CDR1 reads SQVTM; CDR2 reads ANQGSEA. Trimming pared 5 bases from V and 4 bases from J, leaving 14 bases between. The CDR3 contains 13 residues. The CDR3 reads CSVQWAGVYGYTF. CDR3 DNA sequence: TGCAGCGTTCAATGGGCGGGGGTCTATGGCTACACCTTC.

A word on this clonotype: This may stem from a read error, because a much larger clone lies one nucleotide away. The V and J genes are TRBV11-3 and TRBJ2-1, with D hard to call. The CDR3 is 13 residues long. Per germline, CDR1 SGHNT and CDR2 YENEEA. The CDR3 region is CASSTSSYTEQFF. The DNA of the CDR3 is TGTGCCAGCAGCACAAGCTCCTACACTGAGCAGTTCTTC.

This clonotype occurred many times. The chain combines TRBV6-2 or TRBV6-3 with TRBJ2-1; the match to TRBD2 covers 10 bases. This CDR3 spans 15 amino acids. V was clipped by 5 bases and J by 9 bases; unmatched bases: 10. Germline V lookup: CDR1 MNHEY, CDR2 SVGEGT. DNA for the CDR3: TGTGCCAGCAGTAAAACTAGCGGGACCGGGTTTGAGCAGTTCTTC. Residues: CASSKTSGTGFEQFF.

This clonotype showed up many times. V usage is TRBV5-5 and J usage is TRBJ1-2, with a tentative D call TRBD1 (5 bases). V dropped 5 bases and J dropped 7 bases, with 15 bases sitting between them. The V gene's germline CDR1 is SGHKS and CDR2 YYEKEE (reference sequence). The CDR3 runs to 13 residues. DNA of the CDR3: TGTGCCAGCAGTGCCAGGGCGGTGTTTGGCTACACCTTC. Translation gives CASSARAVFGYTF.

This chain joins TRBV7-9 and TRBJ1-2; 11 bases are shared with TRBD1. The germline V gene has CDR1 SEHNR and CDR2 FQNEAQ (reference sequence). The trim removed 4 bases at V and 8 bases at J, leaving 12 bases unmatched. This CDR3 comprises 16 residues. CDR3 residues: CASSSQGTGGDCGYTF. The CDR3 DNA is TGTGCCAGCAGCTCCCAAGGGACAGGGGGAGATTGCGGCTACACCTTC. Based on the CDR3 plus reference TRBV7-9 and TRBJ1-2, the full variable domain is DTGVSQNPRHKITKRGQNVTFRCDPISEHNRLYWYRQTLGQGPEFLTYFQNEAQLEKSRLLSDRFSAERPKGSFSTLEIQRTEQGDSAMYLCASSSQGTGGDCGYTFGSGTRLTVV.